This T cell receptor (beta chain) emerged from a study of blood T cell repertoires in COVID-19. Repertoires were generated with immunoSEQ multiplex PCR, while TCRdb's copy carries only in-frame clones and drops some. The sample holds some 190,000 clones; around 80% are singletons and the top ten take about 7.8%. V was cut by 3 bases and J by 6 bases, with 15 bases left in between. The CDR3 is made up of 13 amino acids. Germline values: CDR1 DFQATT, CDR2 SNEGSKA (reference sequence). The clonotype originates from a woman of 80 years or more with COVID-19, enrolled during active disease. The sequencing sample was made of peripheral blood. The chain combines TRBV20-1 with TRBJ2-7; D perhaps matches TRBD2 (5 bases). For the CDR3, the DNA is TGCAGTGCTAGTCAATGGGAACTAGGCGAGCAGTACTTC. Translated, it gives CSASQWELGEQYF.